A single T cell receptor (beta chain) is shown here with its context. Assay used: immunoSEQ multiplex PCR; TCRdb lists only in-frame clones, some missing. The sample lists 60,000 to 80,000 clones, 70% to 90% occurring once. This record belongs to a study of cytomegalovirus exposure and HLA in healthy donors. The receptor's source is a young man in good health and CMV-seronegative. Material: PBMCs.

The CDR3 DNA is TGTGCCATCAGTCCAATAAGTCGGGTGGATGGCTACACCTTC. Its translation is CAISPISRVDGYTF. V and J are TRBV10-3 and TRBJ1-2; D is uncertain. Trimming removed 5 bases at V and 6 bases at J, with 16 bases between. CDR1 ENHRY and CDR2 SYGVKD come from the germline V gene. The CDR3 has 14 residues.